This T cell receptor beta chain comes out of a study of blood T cell repertoires in COVID-19. Study details: From the United States, Italy and Spain came samples of acute and convalescent COVID-19.

The CDR3 extends over 16 amino acids. V lost 5 bases and J lost 7, with 20 bases in between. Germline-derived CDR1 and CDR2 are SEHNR and FQNEAQ (reference sequence). Participant age was roughly 18 to 89 years, and participants resided in roughly 25 US areas. Cohort assignment relied on participant-reported clinical history. Exposed volunteers were people who met a COVID-19 case within 2 weeks before study entry. The table came from immunoSEQ multiplex PCR; TCRdb's copy has only in-frame clones and leaves some out. Among fewer than 250,000 clones, about 83% were seen once, and the ten largest hold approximately 4%.

The origin of this receptor is a woman aged 40 to 49 who had been exposed to COVID-19. The specimen sequenced was PBMCs or T cells enriched from blood (not recorded which). J is TRBJ1-4 and V is TRBV7-9; perhaps TRBD1 as D (5 bases). The DNA for the CDR3 is TGTGCCAGCAGCCGGGGGACCTCGACCGACCCTGAAAAACTGTTTTTT. This encodes CASSRGTSTDPEKLFF.